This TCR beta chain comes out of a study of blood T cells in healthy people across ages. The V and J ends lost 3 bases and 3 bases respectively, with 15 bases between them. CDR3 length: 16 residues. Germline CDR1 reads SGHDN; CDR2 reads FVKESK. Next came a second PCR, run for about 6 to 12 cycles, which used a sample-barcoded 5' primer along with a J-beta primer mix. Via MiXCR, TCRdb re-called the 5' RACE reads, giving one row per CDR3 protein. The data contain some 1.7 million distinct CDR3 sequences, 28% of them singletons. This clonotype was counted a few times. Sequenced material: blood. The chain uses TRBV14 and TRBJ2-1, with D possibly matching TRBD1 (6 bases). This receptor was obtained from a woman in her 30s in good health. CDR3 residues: CASSHLLTGFYNEQFF. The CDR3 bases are TGTGCCAGCAGCCACCTTCTAACAGGGTTCTACAATGAGCAGTTCTTC.